This T cell receptor (beta chain) was sequenced during a study of identical twins. Using its own MiXCR run on the 5' RACE reads, TCRdb lists one record per CDR3 protein. Among 450,000 to 500,000 distinct CDR3 sequences listed, approximately 15% were seen once. Losses at the gene ends were 5 bases for V and 0 bases for J; bases not matched to a gene: 12. The CDR3 is 19 residues long. Per the germline V gene, CDR1 is LGHDT and CDR2 is YNNKEL (reference sequence). Another study also made use of these data, one on yellow fever vaccine responses in identical twins.

This TCR was sampled from a woman aged 18-35 years in good health. The sequencing input was CD4+ T cells sorted from blood. The chain couples TRBV3-1 to TRBJ1-6; 8 bases align to TRBD1. This CDR3 reads CASSGGQGIALSYNSPLHF. The CDR3 DNA sequence: TGTGCCAGCAGCGGCGGACAGGGAATTGCCCTCTCCTATAATTCACCCCTCCACTTT.